The 10 T cell receptor beta chains below were found in one sample sequenced in a study of blood T cell repertoires in COVID-19 (dated by TCRdb to 2020 to 2022). Libraries were built with the immunoSEQ multiplex PCR assay. Not all clones reach the TCRdb copy of this immuneACCESS table, which keeps in-frame sequences only. Checked studies attribute under half of the gap to unresolved V genes and leave the rest unexplained. The sample table contains just under 95,000 clones; only one count was recorded for around 80% of them. Approximately 8.7% of the sample rests with the top ten. Specimen: peripheral blood. These receptors were collected from a man aged 45 to 65 who had recovered from COVID-19.

This CDR3 is CASSLARQNTEAFF. CDR3 nucleotide sequence: TGTGCCAGCAGCTTAGCGAGGCAGAACACTGAAGCTTTCTTT. The chain uses TRBV7-2 and TRBJ1-1; D is uncertain. Trimming took off 0 bases at V and 1 base at J, with 6 bases between the two ends. Germline lookup yields CDR1 SGHTA and CDR2 FQGNSA. CDR3 size: 14 residues.

The chain recombines TRBV12-5 with TRBJ1-2; D is ambiguous. V was trimmed by 6 bases and J by 4 bases, leaving 9 bases between them. This CDR3 is built from 12 residues. CDR1 is LGHNT, CDR2 FRNRAP, per germline. This CDR3 reads CASGVEIYGYTF. DNA for the CDR3: TGTGCTAGTGGCGTGGAGATCTATGGCTACACCTTC.

The gene calls are TRBV12-5 and TRBJ2-3; D possibly corresponds to TRBD2 (5 bases). The germline CDR1 and CDR2 sequences are LGHNT and FRNRAP. Between the trimmed V and J ends, which lost 1 base and 2 bases, there was a span of 13 bases. The length of the CDR3 is 16 residues. The CDR3: CASGLGNAGVTDTQYF. CDR3 coding DNA: TGTGCTAGTGGTTTGGGAAACGCGGGTGTCACAGATACGCAGTATTTT.

This clone was seen only once. V and J are TRBV28 and TRBJ1-5, with D perhaps matching TRBD1 (5 bases). The CDR3 runs 16 residues. V was clipped by 3 bases and J by 6 bases, with 18 bases between them. Germline V gives CDR1 MDHEN, CDR2 SYDVKM. The CDR3 here is CASSFSKGATTQPQHF. The DNA of the CDR3 is TGTGCCAGCAGTTTTAGTAAAGGGGCAACTACTCAGCCCCAGCATTTT. Using reference TRBV28 and TRBJ1-5 for the parts outside the CDR3, the full variable domain is DVKVTQSSRYLVKRTGEKVFLECVQDMDHENMFWYRQDPGLGLRLIYFSYDVKMKEKGDIPEGYSVSREKKERFSLILESASTNQTSMYLCASSFSKGATTQPQHFGDGTRLSIL.

The V and J genes are TRBV2 and TRBJ1-1; D gene ambiguous. Germline V gives CDR1 SNHLY, CDR2 FYNNEI. The CDR3 extends over 13 amino acids. The V gene lost 1 base and the J gene lost 8 bases, with 11 bases spanning the gap. DNA for the CDR3: TGTGCCAGCAGTGAAGACGGTGCAATAGAAGCTTTCTTT. Protein: CASSEDGAIEAFF.

This clone has more than one count but fewer than ten. This chain joins TRBV3-1 (or the pseudogene TRBV3-2) and TRBJ1-2, with 7 bases identical to TRBD1. Germline loops: CDR1 LGHDT, CDR2 YNNKEL (reference sequence). The CDR3 extends over 18 amino acids. V was clipped by 4 bases and J by 4 bases; unmatched bases: 18. The CDR3 spells CASSPLGRGHTLRYGYTF. The CDR3 DNA sequence: TGTGCCAGCAGCCCCCTCGGAAGGGGGCACACCTTGCGCTATGGCTACACCTTC.

The chain recombines TRBV28 with TRBJ1-2; unclear D gene. Germline V gives CDR1 MDHEN, CDR2 SYDVKM. Trimming left V 5 bases short and J 8 bases short, with 12 bases between. The CDR3 has 12 residues. Written as DNA, the CDR3 is TGTGCCAGCAGTACGGAGCTTTCCGGCTACACCTTC. It translates to CASSTELSGYTF.

This clone has only one observation. The rearrangement uses TRBV14 and TRBJ2-1; 11 nucleotides agree with TRBD2. The germline gives CDR1 SGHDN, CDR2 FVKESK. The CDR3 has 14 residues. After removal of 1 base from V and 12 bases from J, the junction contained 5 bases not matched to a gene. The CDR3 region is CASSQALLAGGQFF. In DNA, the CDR3 is TGTGCCAGCAGCCAAGCCCTTCTAGCGGGAGGGCAGTTCTTC. The full variable domain, completed using reference TRBV14 and TRBJ2-1, is EAGVTQFPSHSVIEKGQTVTLRCDPISGHDNLYWYRRVMGKEIKFLLHFVKESKQDESGMPNNRFLAERTGGTYSTLKVQPAELEDSGVYFCASSQALLAGGQFFGPGTRLTVL.

J is TRBJ1-5 and V is TRBV28, with 10 positions matching TRBD1. Losses at the gene ends were 7 bases for V and 4 bases for J; bases not matched to a gene: 7. This CDR3 region has 15 residues. CDR1 is MDHEN and CDR2 is SYDVKM in the germline V gene. The CDR3 nucleotides read TGTGCCAGCACCGACGGGACAGGGGTGAATCAGCCCCAGCATTTT. It codes for CASTDGTGVNQPQHF.

V is TRBV18 and J is TRBJ2-2, with unresolved D. Germline CDR1 is KGHSH and CDR2 is LQKENI. The length of the CDR3 is 14 residues. The V end was cut by 6 bases, the J end by 1 base, with 9 bases between. The CDR3 nucleotides read TGTGCCAGCTCCCCGTCAGGGAACACCGGGGAGCTGTTTTTT. It is translated as CASSPSGNTGELFF.